This TCR beta chain was identified during a study of vaccination and CD4 T cells after COVID-19. Study in general: The peptides that stimulated the cells were overlapping spike peptides from SARS-CoV-2, HCoV-NL63, HCoV-OC43 and HCoV-229E.

Treatment given: roughly 11-day PBMC culture with coronavirus spike peptide pools or control peptides (ViraFEST assay). The collection of CD4+ T cells from the unexposed donor took place before the COVID-19 pandemic (2011-2018). At days 3 and 7, half the medium was exchanged for fresh IL-2 medium. Study-level findings and limits: Convalescent patients' clones that were vaccine-specific were spike mono-reactive in 304 of 307 cases. Detection of a median around 84% of reactive clones in convalescent patients was confined to the period after vaccination.

This clonotype was observed a few times. Its antigen is undetermined. Cultured CD4+ T-cell DNA underwent Oncomine TCR Beta short-read sequencing. TCRdb re-derived calls from the PCR reads in MiXCR, one entry per CDR3 protein. The sample holds under 7,000 distinct CDR3 sequences; 25% to 30% are singletons and the top ten take over 25%. The CDR3 is 13 amino acids. Trimming removed 7 bases at V and 8 bases at J, with 12 bases between. Germline assignment: CDR1 MGHRA and CDR2 YSYEKL. The chain links TRBV4-1 to TRBJ1-6; a possible D gene is TRBD1 (5 bases). The sequenced material came from CD4+ T cells from blood, cultured in vitro. This clonotype was sampled from a human donor in good health. The CDR3 coding sequence is TGCGCCAGCAACCTACAGGAGGATTCACCCCTCCACTTT. It codes for CASNLQEDSPLHF.